These 13 T cell receptor beta chains originate from one sample sequenced in a study of response to subunit inactivated influenza vaccine. TCRdb used MiXCR to reprocess the RT-PCR reads, holding one entry per CDR3 protein. The sample contains a few hundred thousand distinct CDR3 sequences, approximately 11% of which appear only once. These same records also appear under a second study, on T cells expressing NK-cell markers. That study adds: TCR beta cDNA was made by 5'RACE template switching with UMIs.

This material consisted of PBMCs from blood, taken on the day of vaccination. The origin of the receptors is a man aged 50 to 60 who received an inactivated influenza vaccine.

The V and J genes are TRBV27 and TRBJ2-7; the match to TRBD2 covers 11 bases. The CDR3 is made up of 16 amino acids. Losses at the gene ends were 1 base for V and 2 bases for J; bases not matched to a gene: 4. CDR1 is MNHEY and CDR2 is SMNVEV in the germline V gene (reference sequence). The CDR3 loop reads CASSLFASGGTYEQYF. The CDR3 region has the DNA TGTGCCAGCAGTTTATTTGCTAGCGGGGGGACCTACGAGCAGTACTTC.

V and J are TRBV5-5 and TRBJ1-5; D possibly corresponds to TRBD1 (6 bases). Germline V CDR1 and CDR2: SGHKS, YYEKEE (reference sequence). Trimming left V 4 bases short and J 3 bases short, with 14 bases between. The CDR3 has 15 residues. The CDR3 region has the DNA TGTGCCAGCAGCCAAGCGGACAGAGTCAATCAGCCCCAGCATTTT. It is translated as CASSQADRVNQPQHF.

This clonotype was counted ten times or more. The CDR3: CASSITSGSGGGELFF. The DNA of the CDR3 is TGTGCCAGCAGCATCACTAGCGGGAGCGGTGGCGGGGAGCTGTTTTTT. The chain uses TRBV11-2 and TRBJ2-2, with TRBD2 identical over 11 bases. V trimming: 5 bases; J trimming: 7 bases; junction bases outside the gene matches: 9. The CDR3 runs to 16 residues. CDR1 SGHAT and CDR2 FQNNGV come from the germline V gene.

This clonotype was seen repeatedly, ten times or more. The rearrangement joins TRBV12-3 or TRBV12-4 to TRBJ2-5, with 10 positions matching TRBD2. The V and J ends lost 6 bases and 5 bases, in that order; junction bases with no gene match: 9. The CDR3 covers 15 residues. The CDR3 here is CASSTGSGGAETQYF. The CDR3 DNA reads as TGTGCCAGCAGCACGGGCAGCGGGGGGGCGGAGACCCAGTACTTC.

The gene calls are TRBV6-1 and TRBJ2-7, with TRBD1 matching over 12 bases. The CDR3 is made up of 19 amino acids. The V gene end was trimmed by 5 bases and the J gene end by 5 bases; junction bases not matched to a gene: 19. Germline-derived CDR1 and CDR2 are MNHNS and SASEGT. The CDR3 loop is CASSKLPGTGGFLGHEQYF. In DNA, the CDR3 is TGTGCCAGCAGTAAACTACCCGGGACAGGGGGCTTCCTCGGTCACGAGCAGTACTTC.

V gene TRBV5-1 combines with J gene TRBJ2-6, with TRBD1 as a possible D gene (5 bases). The CDR3 is 17 amino acids. In germline, CDR1 is SGHRS, CDR2 YFSETQ. V lost 1 base and J 2 bases, leaving 13 bases between the germline ends. This CDR3 is CASSLWGQGTGANVLTF. CDR3 nucleotide sequence: TGCGCCAGCAGCTTGTGGGGCCAGGGTACTGGGGCCAACGTCCTGACTTTC.

The V gene is TRBV7-2, the J gene TRBJ2-5; 14 positions match TRBD2. The germline V gene encodes CDR1 SGHTA and CDR2 FQGNSA. V lost 4 bases and J lost 4; bases outside the gene matches: 2. The CDR3 length is 15 residues. The CDR3 loop is CASSSTSGGGETQYF. CDR3 DNA sequence: TGTGCCAGCAGCTCGACTAGCGGGGGGGGAGAGACCCAGTACTTC. The full variable domain, rest sourced from reference TRBV7-2 and TRBJ2-5, is GAGVSQSPSNKVTEKGKDVELRCDPISGHTALYWYRQSLGQGLEFLIYFQGNSAPDKSGLPSDRFSAERTGGSVSTLTIQRTQQEDSAVYLCASSSTSGGGETQYFGPGTRLLVL.

This clonotype has a handful of counts. The V and J genes are TRBV29-1 and TRBJ2-1; 14 nucleotides line up with TRBD2. CDR3 length: 14 amino acids. Germline assignment: CDR1 SQVTM and CDR2 ANQGSEA. The V segment lost 3 bases and the J segment 8 bases; nucleotides outside the gene matches: 3. CDR3 sequence (DNA): TGCAGCGTTGAGGGGACTAGCGGGAGTTATGAGCAGTTCTTC. This codes for CSVEGTSGSYEQFF.

The rearrangement links TRBV5-5 to TRBJ2-2; 7 bases map to TRBD1. Germline trimming cut 3 bases from V and 5 bases from J; bases unmatched to any gene: 7. This CDR3 contains 15 residues. CDR1 SGHKS and CDR2 YYEKEE come from the germline V gene (reference sequence). CDR3 nucleotide sequence: TGTGCCAGCAGCTGGAGGAAACAGGGGACCGGGGAGCTGTTTTTT. It encodes CASSWRKQGTGELFF.

V gene TRBV3-1 combines with J gene TRBJ2-7; TRBD2 matches at 10 bases. The CDR3 is made up of 17 amino acids. The V segment lost 0 bases and the J segment 3 bases; nucleotides outside the gene matches: 8. Per germline, CDR1 LGHDT and CDR2 YNNKEL (reference sequence). CDR3 nucleotide sequence: TGTGCCAGCAGCCAAGACCCTCCTAGCGGGGGATTCTACGAGCAGTACTTC. Amino acid sequence: CASSQDPPSGGFYEQYF.

This rearrangement joins TRBV18 to TRBJ2-1; 7 positions agree with TRBD1. CDR3 length: 14 amino acids. Germline V lookup: CDR1 KGHSH, CDR2 LQKENI. The V segment lost 3 bases and the J segment 8 bases; nucleotides outside the gene matches: 7. CDR3: CASSPNTGADEQFF. The DNA for the CDR3 is TGTGCCAGCTCACCCAACACAGGGGCGGATGAGCAGTTCTTC.

The sample holds many counts of this clonotype. The J gene is TRBJ2-3, the V gene TRBV5-1; no definite D call. The CDR3 loop spans 13 amino acids. V lost 4 bases, J lost 0 bases, and 6 bases lay in between. Germline lookup yields CDR1 SGHRS and CDR2 YFSETQ. DNA for the CDR3: TGCGCCAGCAGCCCCGCCAGCACAGATACGCAGTATTTT. Translation: CASSPASTDTQYF.

The chain employs TRBV11-2 and TRBJ2-7; 9 bases agree with TRBD1. V trimming: 1 base; J trimming: 0 bases; junction bases outside the gene matches: 10. The length of the CDR3 is 18 residues. Per the germline V gene, CDR1 is SGHAT and CDR2 is FQNNGV. As DNA, the CDR3 is TGTGCCAGCAGCTTAGGGATATTTTTGGACAGGGGCTCCTACGAGCAGTACTTC. Translated: CASSLGIFLDRGSYEQYF.